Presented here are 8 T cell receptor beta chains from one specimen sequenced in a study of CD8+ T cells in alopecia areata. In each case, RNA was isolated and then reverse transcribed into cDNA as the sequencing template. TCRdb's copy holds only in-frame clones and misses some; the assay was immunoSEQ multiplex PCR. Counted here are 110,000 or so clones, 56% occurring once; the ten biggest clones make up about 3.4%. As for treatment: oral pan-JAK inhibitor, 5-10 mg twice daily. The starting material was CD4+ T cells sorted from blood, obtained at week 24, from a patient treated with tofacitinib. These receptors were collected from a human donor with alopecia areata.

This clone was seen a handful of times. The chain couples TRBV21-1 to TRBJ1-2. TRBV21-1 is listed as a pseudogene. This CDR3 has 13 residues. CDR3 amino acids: CASSMRLNYGYTF. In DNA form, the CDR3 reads TGTGCCAGCAGCATGAGACTTAACTATGGCTACACCTTC.

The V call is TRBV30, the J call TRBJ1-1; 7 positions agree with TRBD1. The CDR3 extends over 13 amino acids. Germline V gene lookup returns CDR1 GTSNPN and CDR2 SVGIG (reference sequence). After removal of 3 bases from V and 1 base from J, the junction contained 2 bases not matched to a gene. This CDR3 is CAWRNRGNTEAFF. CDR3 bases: TGTGCCTGGAGAAACAGGGGGAACACTGAAGCTTTCTTT.

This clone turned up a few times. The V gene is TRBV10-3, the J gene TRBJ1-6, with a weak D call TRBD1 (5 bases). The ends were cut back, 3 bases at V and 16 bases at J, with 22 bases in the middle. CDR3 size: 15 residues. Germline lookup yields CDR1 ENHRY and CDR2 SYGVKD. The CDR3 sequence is CAISEGRDQQGTLHF. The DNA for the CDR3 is TGTGCCATCAGTGAAGGTCGCGATCAGCAAGGGACGCTCCACTTT.

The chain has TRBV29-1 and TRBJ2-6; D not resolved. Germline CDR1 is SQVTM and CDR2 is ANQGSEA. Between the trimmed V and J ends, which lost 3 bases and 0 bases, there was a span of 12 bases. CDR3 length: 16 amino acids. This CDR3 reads CSVDRFGDSGANVLTF. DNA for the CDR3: TGCAGCGTTGATAGGTTCGGCGACTCTGGGGCCAACGTCCTGACTTTC. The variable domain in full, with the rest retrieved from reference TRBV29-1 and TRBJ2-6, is SAVISQKPSRDICQRGTSLTIQCQVDSQVTMMFWYRQQPGQSLTLIATANQGSEATYESGFVIDKFPISRPNLTFSTLTVSNMSPEDSSIYLCSVDRFGDSGANVLTFGAGSRLTVL.

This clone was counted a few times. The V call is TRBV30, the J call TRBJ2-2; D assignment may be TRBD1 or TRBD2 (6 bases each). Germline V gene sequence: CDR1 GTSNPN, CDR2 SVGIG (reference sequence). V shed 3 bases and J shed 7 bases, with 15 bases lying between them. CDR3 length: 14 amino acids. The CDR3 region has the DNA TGTGCCTGGAGATTAACAGGGACTGGCGGGGAGCTGTTTTTT. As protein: CAWRLTGTGGELFF.

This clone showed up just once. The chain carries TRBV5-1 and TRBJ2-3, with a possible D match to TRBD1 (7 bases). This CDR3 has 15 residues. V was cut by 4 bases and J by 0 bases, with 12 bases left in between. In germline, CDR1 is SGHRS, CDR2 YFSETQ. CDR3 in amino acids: CASSPRGESTDTQYF. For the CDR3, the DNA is TGCGCCAGCAGCCCCAGGGGGGAAAGCACAGATACGCAGTATTTT.

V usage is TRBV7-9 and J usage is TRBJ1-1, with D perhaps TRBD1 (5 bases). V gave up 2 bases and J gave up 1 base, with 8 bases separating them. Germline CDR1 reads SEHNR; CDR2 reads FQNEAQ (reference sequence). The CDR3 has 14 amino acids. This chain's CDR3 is CASSLQGTNTEAFF. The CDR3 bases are TGTGCCAGCAGCTTACAGGGAACGAACACTGAAGCTTTCTTT.

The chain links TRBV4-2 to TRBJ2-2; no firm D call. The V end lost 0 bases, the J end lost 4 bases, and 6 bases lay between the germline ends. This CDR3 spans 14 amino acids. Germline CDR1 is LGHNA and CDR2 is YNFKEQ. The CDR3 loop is CASSQDFFTGELFF. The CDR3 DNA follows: TGTGCCAGCAGCCAAGATTTCTTCACCGGGGAGCTGTTTTTT.